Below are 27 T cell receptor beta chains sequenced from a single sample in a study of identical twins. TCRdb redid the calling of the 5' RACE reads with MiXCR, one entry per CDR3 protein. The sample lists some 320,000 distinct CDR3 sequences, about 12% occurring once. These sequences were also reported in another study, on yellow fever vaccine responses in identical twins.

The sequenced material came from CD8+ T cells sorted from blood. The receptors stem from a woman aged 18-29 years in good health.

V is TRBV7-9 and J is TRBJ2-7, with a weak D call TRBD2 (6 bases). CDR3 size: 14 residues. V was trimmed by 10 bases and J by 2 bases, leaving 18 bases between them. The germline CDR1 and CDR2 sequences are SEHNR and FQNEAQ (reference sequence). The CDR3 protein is CATSSRDSAYEQYF. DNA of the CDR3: TGTGCCACCTCTTCCCGGGACTCGGCCTACGAGCAGTACTTC. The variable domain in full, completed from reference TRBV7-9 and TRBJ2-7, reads DTGVSQNPRHKITKRGQNVTFRCDPISEHNRLYWYRQTLGQGPEFLTYFQNEAQLEKSRLLSDRFSAERPKGSFSTLEIQRTEQGDSAMYLCATSSRDSAYEQYFGPGTRLTVT.

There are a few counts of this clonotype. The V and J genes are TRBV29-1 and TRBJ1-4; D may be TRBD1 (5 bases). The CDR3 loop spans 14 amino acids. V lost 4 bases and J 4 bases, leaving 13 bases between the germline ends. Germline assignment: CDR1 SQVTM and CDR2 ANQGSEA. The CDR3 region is CSVGEEGFNEKLFF. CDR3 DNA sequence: TGCAGCGTTGGGGAAGAGGGGTTTAATGAAAAACTGTTTTTT.

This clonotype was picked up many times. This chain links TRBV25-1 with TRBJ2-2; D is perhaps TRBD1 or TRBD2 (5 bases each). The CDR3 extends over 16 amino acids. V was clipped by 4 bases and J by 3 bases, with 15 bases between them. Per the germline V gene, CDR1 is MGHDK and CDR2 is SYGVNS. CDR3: CASSAWDGIYTGELFF. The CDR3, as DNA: TGTGCCAGCAGTGCCTGGGACGGAATCTACACCGGGGAGCTGTTTTTT.

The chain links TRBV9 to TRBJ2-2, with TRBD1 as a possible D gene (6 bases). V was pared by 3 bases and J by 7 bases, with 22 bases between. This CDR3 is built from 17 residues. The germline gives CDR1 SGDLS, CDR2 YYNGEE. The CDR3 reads CASSGPYGTPFRGELFF. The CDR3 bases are TGTGCCAGCAGCGGGCCCTACGGGACACCTTTCCGCGGGGAGCTGTTTTTT.

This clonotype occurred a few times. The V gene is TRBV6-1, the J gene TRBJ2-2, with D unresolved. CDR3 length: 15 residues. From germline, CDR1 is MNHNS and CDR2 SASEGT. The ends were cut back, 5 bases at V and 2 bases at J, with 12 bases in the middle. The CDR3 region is CASSPLRINTGELFF. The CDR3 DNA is TGTGCCAGCAGTCCCCTGCGGATTAACACCGGGGAGCTGTTTTTT.

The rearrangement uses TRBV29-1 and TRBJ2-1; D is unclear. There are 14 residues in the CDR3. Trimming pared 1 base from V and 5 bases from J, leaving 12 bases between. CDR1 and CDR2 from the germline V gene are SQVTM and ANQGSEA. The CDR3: CSVEGVGIDNEQFF. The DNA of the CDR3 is TGCAGCGTTGAAGGAGTAGGGATAGACAATGAGCAGTTCTTC.

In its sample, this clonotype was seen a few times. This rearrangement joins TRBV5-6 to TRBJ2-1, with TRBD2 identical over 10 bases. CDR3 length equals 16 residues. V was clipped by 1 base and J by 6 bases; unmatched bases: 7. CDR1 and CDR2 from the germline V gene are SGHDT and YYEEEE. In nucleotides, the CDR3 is TGTGCCAGCAGCTTGTTCGCACTAGCGGGATTCAATGAGCAGTTCTTC. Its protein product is CASSLFALAGFNEQFF.

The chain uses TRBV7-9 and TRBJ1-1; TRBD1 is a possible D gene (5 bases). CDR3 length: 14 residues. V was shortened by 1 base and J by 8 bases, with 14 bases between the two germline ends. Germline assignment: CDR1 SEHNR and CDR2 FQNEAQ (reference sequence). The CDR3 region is CASSLVQAELEAFF. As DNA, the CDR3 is TGTGCCAGCAGCTTAGTACAGGCGGAACTGGAAGCTTTCTTT.

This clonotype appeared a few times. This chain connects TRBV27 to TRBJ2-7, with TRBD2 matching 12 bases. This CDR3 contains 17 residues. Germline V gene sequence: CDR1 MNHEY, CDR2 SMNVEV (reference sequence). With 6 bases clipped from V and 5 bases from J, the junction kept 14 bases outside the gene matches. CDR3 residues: CASSSNGLAGPYNEQYF. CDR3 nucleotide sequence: TGTGCCAGCAGCTCAAATGGACTAGCGGGACCCTACAACGAGCAGTACTTC.

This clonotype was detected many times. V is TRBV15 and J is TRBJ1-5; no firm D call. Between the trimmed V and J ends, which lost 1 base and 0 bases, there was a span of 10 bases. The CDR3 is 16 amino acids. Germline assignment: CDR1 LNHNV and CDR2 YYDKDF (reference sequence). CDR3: CATSRALTDSNQPQHF. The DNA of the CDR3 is TGTGCCACCAGCAGAGCCCTGACGGATAGCAATCAGCCCCAGCATTTT.

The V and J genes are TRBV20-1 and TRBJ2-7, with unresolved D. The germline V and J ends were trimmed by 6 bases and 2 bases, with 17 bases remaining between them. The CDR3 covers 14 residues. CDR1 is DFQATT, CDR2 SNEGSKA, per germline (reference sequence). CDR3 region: CSAHKESAAYEQYF. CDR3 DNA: TGCAGTGCCCACAAGGAGAGCGCGGCCTACGAGCAGTACTTC.

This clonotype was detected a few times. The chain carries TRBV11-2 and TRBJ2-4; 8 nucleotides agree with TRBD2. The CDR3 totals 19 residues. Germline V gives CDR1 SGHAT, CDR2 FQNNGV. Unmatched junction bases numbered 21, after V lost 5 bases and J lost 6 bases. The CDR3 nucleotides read TGTGCCAGCAGCGCCCGCCAAACTAGCGGAACCTTCGTTGGAAACATTCAGTACTTC. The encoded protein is CASSARQTSGTFVGNIQYF.

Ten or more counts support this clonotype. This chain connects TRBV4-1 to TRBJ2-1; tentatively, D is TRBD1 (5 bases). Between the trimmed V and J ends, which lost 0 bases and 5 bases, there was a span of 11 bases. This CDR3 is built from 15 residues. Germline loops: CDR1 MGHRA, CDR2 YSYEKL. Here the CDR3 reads CASSQDVVRDNEQFF. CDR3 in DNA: TGCGCCAGCAGCCAAGACGTAGTCAGGGACAATGAGCAGTTCTTC.

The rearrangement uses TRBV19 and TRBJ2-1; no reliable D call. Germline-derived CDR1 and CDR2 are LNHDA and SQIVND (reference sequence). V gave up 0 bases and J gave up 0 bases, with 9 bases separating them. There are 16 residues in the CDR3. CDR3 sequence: CASSIEVGTSYNEQFF. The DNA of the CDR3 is TGTGCCAGTAGTATAGAAGTCGGTACCTCCTACAATGAGCAGTTCTTC. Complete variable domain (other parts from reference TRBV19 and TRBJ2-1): DGGITQSPKYLFRKEGQNVTLSCEQNLNHDAMYWYRQDPGQGLRLIYYSQIVNDFQKGDIAEGYSVSREKKESFPLTVTSAQKNPTAFYLCASSIEVGTSYNEQFFGPGTRLTVL.

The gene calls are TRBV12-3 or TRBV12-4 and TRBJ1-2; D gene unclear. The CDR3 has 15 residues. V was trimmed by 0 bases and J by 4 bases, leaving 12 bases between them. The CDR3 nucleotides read TGTGCCAGCAGTTTAGCGCTCGCGGGCACCTATGGCTACACCTTC. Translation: CASSLALAGTYGYTF.

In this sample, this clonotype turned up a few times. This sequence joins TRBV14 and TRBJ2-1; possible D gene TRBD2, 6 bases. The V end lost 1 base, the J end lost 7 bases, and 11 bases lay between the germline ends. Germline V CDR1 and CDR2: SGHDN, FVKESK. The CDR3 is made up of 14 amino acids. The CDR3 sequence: CASSQVSGGNEQFF. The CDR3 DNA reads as TGTGCCAGCAGCCAAGTTTCTGGGGGGAATGAGCAGTTCTTC.

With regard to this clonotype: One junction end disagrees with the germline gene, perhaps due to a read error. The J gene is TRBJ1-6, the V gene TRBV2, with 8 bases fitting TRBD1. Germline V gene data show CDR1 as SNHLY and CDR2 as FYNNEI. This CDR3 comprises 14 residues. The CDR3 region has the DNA TGTGCCAGCAGAGAAGGACAGGGTGCTTCACCCCTCCACTTT. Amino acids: CASREGQGASPLHF.

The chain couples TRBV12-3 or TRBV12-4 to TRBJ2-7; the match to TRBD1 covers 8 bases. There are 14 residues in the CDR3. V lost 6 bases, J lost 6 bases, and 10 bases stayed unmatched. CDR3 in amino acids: CASSPRTGTCEQYF. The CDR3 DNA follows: TGTGCCAGCAGCCCCAGGACAGGGACCTGCGAGCAGTACTTC.

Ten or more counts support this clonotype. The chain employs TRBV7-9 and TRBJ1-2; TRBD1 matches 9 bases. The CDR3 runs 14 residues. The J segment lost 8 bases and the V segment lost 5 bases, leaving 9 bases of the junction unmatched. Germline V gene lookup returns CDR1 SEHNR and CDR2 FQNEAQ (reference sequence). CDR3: CASSPPGQGYGYTF. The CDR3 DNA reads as TGTGCCAGCAGCCCCCCGGGACAGGGTTACGGCTACACCTTC.

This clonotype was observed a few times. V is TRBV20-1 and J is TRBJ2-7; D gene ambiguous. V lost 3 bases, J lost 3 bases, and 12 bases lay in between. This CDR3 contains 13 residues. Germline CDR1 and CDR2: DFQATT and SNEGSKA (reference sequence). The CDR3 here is CSARTRWDYEQYV. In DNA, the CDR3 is TGCAGTGCTAGGACGCGGTGGGACTACGAGCAGTACGTC.

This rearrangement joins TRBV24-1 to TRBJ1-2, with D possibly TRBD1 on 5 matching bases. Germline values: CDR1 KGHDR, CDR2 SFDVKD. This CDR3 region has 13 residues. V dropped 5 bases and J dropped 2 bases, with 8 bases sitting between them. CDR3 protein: CATSVGENYGYTF. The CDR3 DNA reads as TGTGCCACCAGTGTGGGGGAAAACTATGGCTACACCTTC.

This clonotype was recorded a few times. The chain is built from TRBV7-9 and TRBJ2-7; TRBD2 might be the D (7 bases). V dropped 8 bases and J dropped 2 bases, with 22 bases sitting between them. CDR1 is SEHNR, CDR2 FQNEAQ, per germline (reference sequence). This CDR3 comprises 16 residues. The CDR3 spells CASSPRGGVNPYEQYF. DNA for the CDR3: TGTGCCAGCTCCCCAAGGGGGGGAGTTAATCCCTACGAGCAGTACTTC.

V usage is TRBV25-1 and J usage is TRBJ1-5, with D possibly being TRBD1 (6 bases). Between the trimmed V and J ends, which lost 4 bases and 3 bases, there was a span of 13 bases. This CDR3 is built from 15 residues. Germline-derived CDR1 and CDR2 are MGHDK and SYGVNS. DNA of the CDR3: TGTGCCAGCAGTGCCGACGGGGGGCCCAATCAGCCCCAGCATTTT. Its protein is CASSADGGPNQPQHF.

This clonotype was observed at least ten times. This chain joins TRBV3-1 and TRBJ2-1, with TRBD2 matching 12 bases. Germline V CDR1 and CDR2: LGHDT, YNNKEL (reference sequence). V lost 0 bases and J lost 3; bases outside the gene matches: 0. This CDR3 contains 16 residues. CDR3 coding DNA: TGTGCCAGCAGCCAAGAGGGACTAGCGGGCTACAATGAGCAGTTCTTC. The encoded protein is CASSQEGLAGYNEQFF.

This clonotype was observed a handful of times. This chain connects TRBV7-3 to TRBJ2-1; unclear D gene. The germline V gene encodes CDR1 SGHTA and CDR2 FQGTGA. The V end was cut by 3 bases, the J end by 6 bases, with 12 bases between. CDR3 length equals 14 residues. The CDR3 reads CASSLTVRGNEQFF. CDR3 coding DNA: TGTGCCAGCAGCTTGACGGTCCGTGGCAATGAGCAGTTCTTC.

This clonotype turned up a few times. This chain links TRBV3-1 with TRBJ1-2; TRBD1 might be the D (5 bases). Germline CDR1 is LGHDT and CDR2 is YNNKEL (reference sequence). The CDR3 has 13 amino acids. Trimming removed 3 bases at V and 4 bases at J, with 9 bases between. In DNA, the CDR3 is TGTGCCAGCAGCCACGGGACCGCCTATGGCTACACCTTC. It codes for CASSHGTAYGYTF.

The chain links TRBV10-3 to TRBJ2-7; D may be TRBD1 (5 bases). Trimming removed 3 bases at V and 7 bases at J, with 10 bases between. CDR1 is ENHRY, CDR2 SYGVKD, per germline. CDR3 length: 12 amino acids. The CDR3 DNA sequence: TGTGCCATCAGTGAACCAGGGCGGGAGCAGTACTTC. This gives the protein CAISEPGREQYF.